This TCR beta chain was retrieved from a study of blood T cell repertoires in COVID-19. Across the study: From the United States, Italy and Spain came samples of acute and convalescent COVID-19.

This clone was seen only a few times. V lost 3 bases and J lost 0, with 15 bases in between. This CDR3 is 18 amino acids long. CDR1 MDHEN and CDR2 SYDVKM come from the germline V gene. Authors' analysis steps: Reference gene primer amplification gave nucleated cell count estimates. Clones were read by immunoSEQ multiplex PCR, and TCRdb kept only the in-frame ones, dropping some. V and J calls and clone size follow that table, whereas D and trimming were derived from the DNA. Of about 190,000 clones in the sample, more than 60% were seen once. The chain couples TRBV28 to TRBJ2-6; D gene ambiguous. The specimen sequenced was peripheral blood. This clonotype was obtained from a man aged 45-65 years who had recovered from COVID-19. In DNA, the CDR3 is TGTGCCAGCAGTTTTGTTCTCGTGCGGATCTCTGGGGCCAACGTCCTGACTTTC. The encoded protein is CASSFVLVRISGANVLTF.